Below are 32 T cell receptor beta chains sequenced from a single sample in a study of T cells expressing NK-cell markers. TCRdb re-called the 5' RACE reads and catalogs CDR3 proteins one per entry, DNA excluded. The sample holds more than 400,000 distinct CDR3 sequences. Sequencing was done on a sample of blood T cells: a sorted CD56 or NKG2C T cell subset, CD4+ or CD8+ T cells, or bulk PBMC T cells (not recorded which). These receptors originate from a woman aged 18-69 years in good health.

The CDR3 reads CASSQDPGGAYNEQFF. The chain couples TRBV4-3 to TRBJ2-1; TCRdb returns TRBD1, unconfirmable since there is no DNA. CDR3 length: 16 residues. The germline CDR1 and CDR2 sequences are LGHNA and YSLEER.

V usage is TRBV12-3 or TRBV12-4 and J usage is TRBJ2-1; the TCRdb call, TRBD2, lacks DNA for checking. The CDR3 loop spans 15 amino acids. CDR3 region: CASRQTSGFYNEQFF.

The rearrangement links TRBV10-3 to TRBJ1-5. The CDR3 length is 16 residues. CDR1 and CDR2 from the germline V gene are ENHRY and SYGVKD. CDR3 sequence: CAISESGSFPNQPQHF.

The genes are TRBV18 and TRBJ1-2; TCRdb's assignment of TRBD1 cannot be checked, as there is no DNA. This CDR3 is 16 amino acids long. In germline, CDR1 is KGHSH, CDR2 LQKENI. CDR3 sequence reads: CASSPPGTGAIYGYTF.

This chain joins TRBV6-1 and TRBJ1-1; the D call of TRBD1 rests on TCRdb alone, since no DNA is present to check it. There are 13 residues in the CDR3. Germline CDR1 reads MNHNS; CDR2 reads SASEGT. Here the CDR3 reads CASTRQGHTEAFF.

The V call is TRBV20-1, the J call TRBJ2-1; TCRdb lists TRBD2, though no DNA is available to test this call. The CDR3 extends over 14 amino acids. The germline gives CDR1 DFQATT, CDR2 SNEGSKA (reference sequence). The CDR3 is CSAPSSENGHEQFF.

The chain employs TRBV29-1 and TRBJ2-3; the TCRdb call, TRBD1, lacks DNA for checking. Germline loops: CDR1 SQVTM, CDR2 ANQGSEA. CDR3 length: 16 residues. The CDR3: CSVGGTEAKSTDTQYF.

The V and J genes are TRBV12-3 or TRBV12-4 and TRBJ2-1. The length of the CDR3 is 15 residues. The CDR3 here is CASRQTRDIMNEQFF.

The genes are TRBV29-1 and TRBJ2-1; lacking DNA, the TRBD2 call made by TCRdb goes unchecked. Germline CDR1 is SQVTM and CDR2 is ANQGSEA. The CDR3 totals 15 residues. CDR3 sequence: CSVGSGGAAYNEQFF.

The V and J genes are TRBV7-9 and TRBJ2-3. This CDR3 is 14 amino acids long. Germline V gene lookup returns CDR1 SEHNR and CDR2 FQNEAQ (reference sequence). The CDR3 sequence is CASGKGLSTDTQYF.

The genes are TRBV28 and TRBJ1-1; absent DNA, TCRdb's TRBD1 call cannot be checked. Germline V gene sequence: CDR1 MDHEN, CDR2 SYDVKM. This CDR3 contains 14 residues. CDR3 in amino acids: CASSPPGDGTEAFF.

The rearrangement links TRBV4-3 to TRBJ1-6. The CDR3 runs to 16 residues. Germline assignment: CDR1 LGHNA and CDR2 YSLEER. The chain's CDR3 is CASSQDMRQDNSPLHF.

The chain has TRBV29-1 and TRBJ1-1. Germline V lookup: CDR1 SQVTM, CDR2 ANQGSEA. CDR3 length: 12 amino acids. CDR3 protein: CSVEHPNTEAFF. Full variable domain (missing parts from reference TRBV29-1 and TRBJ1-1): SAVISQKPSRDICQRGTSLTIQCQVDSQVTMMFWYRQQPGQSLTLIATANQGSEATYESGFVIDKFPISRPNLTFSTLTVSNMSPEDSSIYLCSVEHPNTEAFFGQGTRLTVV.

CDR3 protein: CASSFDRDNSPLHF. This chain uses TRBV12-3 or TRBV12-4 with TRBJ1-6; the TRBD1 assignment by TCRdb is unverifiable without DNA. The CDR3 extends over 14 amino acids.

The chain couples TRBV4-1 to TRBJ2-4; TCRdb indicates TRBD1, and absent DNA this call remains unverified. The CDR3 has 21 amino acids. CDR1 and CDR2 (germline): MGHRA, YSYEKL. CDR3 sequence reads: CASSQEGTGGGLLKAKNIQYF.

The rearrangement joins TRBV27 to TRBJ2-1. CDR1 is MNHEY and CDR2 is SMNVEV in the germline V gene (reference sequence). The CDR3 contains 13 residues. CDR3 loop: CASSPPNTDEQFF.

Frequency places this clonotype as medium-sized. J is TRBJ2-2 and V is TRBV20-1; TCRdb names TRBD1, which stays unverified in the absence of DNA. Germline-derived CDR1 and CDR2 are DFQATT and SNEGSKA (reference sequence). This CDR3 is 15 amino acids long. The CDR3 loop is CSAREPGPEAGELFF.

CDR3 sequence: CASGGFQETQYF. The chain is built from TRBV2 and TRBJ2-5; TCRdb returns TRBD2, unconfirmable since there is no DNA. CDR1 SNHLY and CDR2 FYNNEI come from the germline V gene. The CDR3 consists of 12 residues.

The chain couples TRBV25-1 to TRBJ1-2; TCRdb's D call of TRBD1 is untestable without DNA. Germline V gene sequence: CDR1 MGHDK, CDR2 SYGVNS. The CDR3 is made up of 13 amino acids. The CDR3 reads CASSVTGHYGYTF.

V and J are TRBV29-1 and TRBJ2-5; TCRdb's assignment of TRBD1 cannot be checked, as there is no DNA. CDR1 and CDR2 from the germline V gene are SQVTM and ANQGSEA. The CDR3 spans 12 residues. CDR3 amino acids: CSVPRRGETQYF.

CDR3 loop: CATSLPGGQFF. This sequence joins TRBV19 and TRBJ2-1; TCRdb designates TRBD1, a call that cannot be tested without DNA. From germline, CDR1 is LNHDA and CDR2 SQIVND (reference sequence). This CDR3 has 11 residues.

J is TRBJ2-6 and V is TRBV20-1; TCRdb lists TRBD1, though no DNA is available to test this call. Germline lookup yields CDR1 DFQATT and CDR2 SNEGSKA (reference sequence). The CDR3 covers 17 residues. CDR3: CSASRTDSSSGANVLTF.

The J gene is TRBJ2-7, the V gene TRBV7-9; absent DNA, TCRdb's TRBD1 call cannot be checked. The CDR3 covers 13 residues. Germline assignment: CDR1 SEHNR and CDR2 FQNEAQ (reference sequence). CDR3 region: CASSPRQGREQYF.

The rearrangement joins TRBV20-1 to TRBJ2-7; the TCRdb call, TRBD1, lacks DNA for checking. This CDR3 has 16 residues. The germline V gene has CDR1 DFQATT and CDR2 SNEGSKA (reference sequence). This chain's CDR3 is CSGRVTGGASQYEQYF.

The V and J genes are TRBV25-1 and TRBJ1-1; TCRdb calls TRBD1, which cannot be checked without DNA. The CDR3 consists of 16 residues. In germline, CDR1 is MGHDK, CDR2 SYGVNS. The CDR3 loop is CASSDLTLGGNTEAFF. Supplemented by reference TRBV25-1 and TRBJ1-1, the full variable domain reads EADIYQTPRYLVIGTGKKITLECSQTMGHDKMYWYQQDPGMELHLIHYSYGVNSTEKGDLSSESTVSRIRTEHFPLTLESARPSHTSQYLCASSDLTLGGNTEAFFGQGTRLTVV.

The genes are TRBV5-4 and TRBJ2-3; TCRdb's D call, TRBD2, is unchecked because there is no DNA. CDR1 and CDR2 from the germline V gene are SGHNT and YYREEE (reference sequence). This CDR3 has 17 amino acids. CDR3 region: CASSFSWTSGGPDTQYF.

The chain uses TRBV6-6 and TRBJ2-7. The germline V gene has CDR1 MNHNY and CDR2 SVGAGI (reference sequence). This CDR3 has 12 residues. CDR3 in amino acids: CASSYMGYEQYF.

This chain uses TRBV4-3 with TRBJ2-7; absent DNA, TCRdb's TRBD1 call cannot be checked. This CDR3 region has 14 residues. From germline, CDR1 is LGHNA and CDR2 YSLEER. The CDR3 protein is CASSQFRDSYEQYF.

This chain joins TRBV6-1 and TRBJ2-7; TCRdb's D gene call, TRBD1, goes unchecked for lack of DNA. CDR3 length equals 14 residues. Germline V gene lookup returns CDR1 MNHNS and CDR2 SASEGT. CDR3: CASSAGTGTGEQYF.

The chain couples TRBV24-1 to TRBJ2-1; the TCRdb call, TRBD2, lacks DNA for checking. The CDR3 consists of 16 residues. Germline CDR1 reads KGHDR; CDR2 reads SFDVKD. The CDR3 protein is CATSVIAEALYNEQFF.

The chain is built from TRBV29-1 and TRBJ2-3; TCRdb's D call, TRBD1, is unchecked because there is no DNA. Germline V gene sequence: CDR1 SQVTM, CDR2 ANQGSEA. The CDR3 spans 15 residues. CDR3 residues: CSTGTQSSTTDTQYF.

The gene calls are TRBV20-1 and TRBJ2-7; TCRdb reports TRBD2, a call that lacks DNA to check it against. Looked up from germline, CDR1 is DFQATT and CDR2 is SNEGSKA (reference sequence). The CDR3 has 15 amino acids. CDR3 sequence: CSARQTSGGRYEQYF.